These T cell receptor beta chains were read from a single sample in a study of T cells in localized non-small cell lung cancer. Method: immunoSEQ multiplex PCR; TCRdb's copy keeps in-frame clones and lacks some. The sample lists over 3,500 clones, about 29% seen once, with roughly 20% in the top ten. The source material was lung tumor tissue, sampled before any cancer treatment. The receptor set was obtained from a male donor at least 60 years old with stage III lung adenocarcinoma. CDR3s include the opening cysteine and the closing phenylalanine or tryptophan. The D gene is left open where the match is weak. Only part of the rows carry a size: once, few, many, or a class if the clone is expanded.

j_call cdr3_length v_call clone_size d_call cdr3_aa cdr3_nt
TRBJ1-5 14 TRBV11-3 few - CASSLPGFGQPQHF TGTGCCAGCAGCTTACCAGGATTTGGGCAGCCCCAGCATTTT
TRBJ1-6 14 TRBV6-7 few - CASSDMGHNSPLHF TGTGCCAGCAGTGACATGGGGCATAATTCACCCCTCCACTTT
TRBJ1-6 14 TRBV11-3 few - CASSFGGRASPLHF TGTGCCAGCAGCTTTGGGGGAAGGGCTTCACCCCTCCACTTT
TRBJ1-1 11 TRBV6-9 few - CASSSTVKAFF TGTGCCAGCAGTTCGACAGTAAAAGCTTTCTTT
TRBJ1-1 13 TRBV6-8 few - CASSYAGDTEAFF TGTGCCAGCAGTTACGCAGGGGACACTGAAGCTTTCTTT
TRBJ1-2 13 TRBV25-1 - - CASSEGGYYGYTF TGTGCCAGCAGTGAAGGGGGGTACTATGGCTACACCTTC
TRBJ2-3 16 TRBV11-3 few TRBD2 CASSGISGGTTDTQYF TGTGCCAGCAGCGGAATAAGCGGGGGAACGACAGATACGCAGTATTTT
TRBJ1-5 12 TRBV6-8 once - CASSYSMGTQHF TGTGCCAGCAGTTACTCGATGGGGACCCAGCATTTT
TRBJ2-2 15 TRBV6-8 few TRBD2 CASRVAGANTGELFF TGTGCCAGCAGGGTAGCGGGGGCGAACACCGGGGAGCTGTTTTTT
TRBJ2-7 16 TRBV6-8 few - CASSAAGQVPTYEQYF TGTGCCAGCAGCGCAGCGGGACAGGTACCAACCTACGAGCAGTACTTC
TRBJ1-2 16 TRBV28 - - CASSLSGGGVLYGYTF TGTGCCAGCAGTTTATCCGGCGGGGGGGTGCTCTATGGCTACACCTTC
TRBJ1-6 14 TRBV25-1 once TRBD1 CASRESGVQGALHF TGTGCCAGCAGAGAGTCAGGGGTTCAGGGGGCCCTCCACTTT
TRBJ2-7 16 TRBV11-3 medium-sized TRBD2 CASSSTSGGLRGEQYF TGTGCCAGCAGCTCGACTAGCGGGGGCCTCCGGGGCGAGCAGTACTTC
TRBJ2-5 11 TRBV30 - - CAWSPQETQYF TGTGCCTGGAGCCCCCAAGAGACCCAGTACTTC
TRBJ1-6 14 TRBV9 - - CASSLADSGSPLHF TGTGCCAGCAGCCTAGCCGATTCCGGCTCACCCCTCCACTTT
TRBJ1-1 14 TRBV11-3 - - CASSLMSANTEAFF TGTGCCAGCAGCTTAATGTCAGCGAACACTGAAGCTTTCTTT
TRBJ1-1 14 TRBV6-8 - - CASSWEGVGTEAFF TGTGCCAGCAGTTGGGAGGGGGTAGGGACTGAAGCTTTCTTT
TRBJ1-3 14 TRBV7-8 few - CASSLGGSGNTIYF TGTGCCAGCAGCTTGGGGGGTTCTGGAAACACCATATATTTT
TRBJ2-6 14 TRBV30 - - CAWSRSSGANVLTF TGTGCCTGGAGTAGGAGCTCTGGGGCCAACGTCCTGACTTTC
TRBJ1-6 16 TRBV18 - - CASSPDGGSANSPLHF TGTGCCAGCTCACCAGATGGTGGGTCCGCGAATTCACCCCTCCACTTT
TRBJ2-7 15 TRBV25-1 - - CASSEAGQGDYEQYF TGTGCCAGCAGTGAGGCGGGGCAGGGGGACTACGAGCAGTACTTC
TRBJ2-7 16 TRBV11-3 - TRBD1 CASSLVTGQGLYEQYF TGTGCCAGCAGCTTAGTTACCGGACAGGGGCTCTACGAGCAGTACTTC
TRBJ1-2 13 TRBV6-8 - TRBD1 CAMQRDRIYGYTF TGTGCCATGCAACGGGACAGGATCTATGGCTACACCTTC
TRBJ1-1 13 TRBV4-1 - - CASSLGVNTEAFF TGCGCCAGCAGCCTCGGGGTGAACACTGAAGCTTTCTTT
TRBJ1-4 15 TRBV18 - TRBD1 CASSPNTGGDEKLFF TGTGCCAGCTCACCCAATACAGGGGGCGATGAAAAACTGTTTTTT
TRBJ2-1 14 TRBV11-3 few - CASSLQVGDNEQFF TGTGCCAGCAGCCTACAGGTAGGAGACAATGAGCAGTTCTTC
TRBJ2-7 14 TRBV11-3 few - CASSLDWTVYEQYF TGTGCCAGCAGCTTAGATTGGACGGTGTACGAGCAGTACTTC
TRBJ1-1 14 TRBV9 few - CASSVKGETTEAFF TGTGCCAGCAGCGTAAAGGGTGAGACGACTGAAGCTTTCTTT
TRBJ1-5 16 TRBV9 medium-sized - CASSGGLYYSNQPQHF TGTGCCAGCAGTGGAGGATTATATTATAGCAATCAGCCCCAGCATTTT
TRBJ2-7 14 TRBV5-1 - - CASSLDRATYEQYF TGCGCCAGCAGCTTGGACAGGGCCACCTACGAGCAGTACTTC
TRBJ1-4 14 TRBV6-8 few - CASSSTGWQEKLFF TGTGCCAGCAGTTCGACAGGTTGGCAAGAAAAACTGTTTTTT
TRBJ1-3 16 TRBV19 - - CASSTKGRGSGNTIYF TGTGCCAGTAGTACAAAAGGACGGGGCTCTGGAAACACCATATATTTT
TRBJ1-2 13 TRBV6-8 - - CASSPGRGYGYTF TGTGCCAGCAGCCCGGGACGGGGATATGGCTACACCTTC